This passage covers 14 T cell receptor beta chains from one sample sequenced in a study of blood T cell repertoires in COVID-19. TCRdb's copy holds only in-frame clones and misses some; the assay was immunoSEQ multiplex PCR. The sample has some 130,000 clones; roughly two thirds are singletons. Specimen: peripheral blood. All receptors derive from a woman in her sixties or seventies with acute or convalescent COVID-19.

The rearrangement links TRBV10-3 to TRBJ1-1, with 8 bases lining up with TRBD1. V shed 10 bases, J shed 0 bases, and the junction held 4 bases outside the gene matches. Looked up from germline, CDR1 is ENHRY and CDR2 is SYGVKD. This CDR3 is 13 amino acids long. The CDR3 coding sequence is TGTGCCACGCAACAGGGGGTGAACACTGAAGCTTTCTTT. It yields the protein CATQQGVNTEAFF.

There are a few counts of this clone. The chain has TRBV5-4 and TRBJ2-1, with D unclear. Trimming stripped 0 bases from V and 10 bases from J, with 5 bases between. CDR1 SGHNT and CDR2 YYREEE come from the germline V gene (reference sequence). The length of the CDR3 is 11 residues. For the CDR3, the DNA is TGTGCCAGCAGCTTGGTTAGCGAGCAGTTCTTC. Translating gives CASSLVSEQFF.

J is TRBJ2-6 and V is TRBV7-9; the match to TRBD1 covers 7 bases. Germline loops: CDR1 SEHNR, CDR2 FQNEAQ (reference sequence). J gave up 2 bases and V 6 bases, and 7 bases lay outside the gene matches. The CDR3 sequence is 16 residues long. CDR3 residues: CASSWTGRPGANVLTF. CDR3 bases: TGTGCCAGCAGTTGGACAGGCAGACCTGGGGCCAACGTCCTGACTTTC.

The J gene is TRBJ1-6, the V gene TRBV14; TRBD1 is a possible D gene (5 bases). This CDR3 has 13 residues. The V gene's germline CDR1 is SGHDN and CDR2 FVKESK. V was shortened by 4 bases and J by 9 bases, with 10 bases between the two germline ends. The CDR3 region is CASSPRGSSPLHF. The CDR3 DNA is TGTGCCAGCAGCCCCCGGGGGTCTTCACCCCTCCACTTT.

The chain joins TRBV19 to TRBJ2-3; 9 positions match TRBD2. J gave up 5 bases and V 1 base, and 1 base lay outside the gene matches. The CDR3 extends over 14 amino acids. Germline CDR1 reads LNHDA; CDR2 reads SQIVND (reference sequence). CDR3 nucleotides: TGTGCCAGTAGTATAGGACTAGCGGTAGATACGCAGTATTTT. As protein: CASSIGLAVDTQYF.

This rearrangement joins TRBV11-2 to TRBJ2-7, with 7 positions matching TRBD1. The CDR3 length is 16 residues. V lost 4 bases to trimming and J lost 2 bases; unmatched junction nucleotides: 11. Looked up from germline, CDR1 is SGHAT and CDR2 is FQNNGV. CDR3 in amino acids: CASSSRGSVEPYEQYF. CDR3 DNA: TGTGCCAGCAGCTCCAGGGGGTCAGTCGAGCCCTACGAGCAGTACTTC. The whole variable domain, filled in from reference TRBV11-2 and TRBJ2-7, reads EAGVAQSPRYKIIEKRQSVAFWCNPISGHATLYWYQQILGQGPKLLIQFQNNGVVDDSQLPKDRFSAERLKGVDSTLKIQPAKLEDSAVYLCASSSRGSVEPYEQYFGPGTRLTVT.

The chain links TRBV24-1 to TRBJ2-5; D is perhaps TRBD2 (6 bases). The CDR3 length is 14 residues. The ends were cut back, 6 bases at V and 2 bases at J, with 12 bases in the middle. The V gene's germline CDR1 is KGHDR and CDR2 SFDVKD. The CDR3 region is CATSRSAGQETQYF. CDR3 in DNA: TGTGCCACCAGTCGGTCGGCGGGGCAAGAGACCCAGTACTTC.

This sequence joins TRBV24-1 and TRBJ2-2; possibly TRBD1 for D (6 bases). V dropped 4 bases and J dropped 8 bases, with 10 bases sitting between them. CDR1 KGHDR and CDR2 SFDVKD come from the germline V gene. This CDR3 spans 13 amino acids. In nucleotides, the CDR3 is TGTGCCACCAGTGACCCAGGGGTGGGGGAGCTGTTTTTT. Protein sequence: CATSDPGVGELFF.

CDR3 in amino acids: CASSIFNGRGNEQFF. The CDR3 nucleotides read TGTGCCAGCAGCATCTTTAACGGGAGGGGGAATGAGCAGTTCTTC. The chain uses TRBV5-4 and TRBJ2-1; 8 bases are a match to TRBD2. Germline assignment: CDR1 SGHNT and CDR2 YYREEE (reference sequence). This CDR3 is 15 amino acids long. V was clipped by 4 bases and J by 7 bases; unmatched bases: 10.

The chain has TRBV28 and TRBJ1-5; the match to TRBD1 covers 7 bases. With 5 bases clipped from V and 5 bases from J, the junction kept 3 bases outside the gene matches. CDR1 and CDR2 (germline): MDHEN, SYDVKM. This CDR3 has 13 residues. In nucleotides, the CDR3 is TGTGCCAGCAGTGGGACAGTTTATCAGCCCCAGCATTTT. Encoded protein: CASSGTVYQPQHF.

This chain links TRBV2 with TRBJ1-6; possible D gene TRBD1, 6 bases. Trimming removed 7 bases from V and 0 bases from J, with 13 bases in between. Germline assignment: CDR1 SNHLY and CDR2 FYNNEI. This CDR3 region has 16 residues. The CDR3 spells CASKKGDSSYNSPLHF. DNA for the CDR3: TGTGCCAGCAAAAAGGGGGATAGCTCCTATAATTCACCCCTCCACTTT. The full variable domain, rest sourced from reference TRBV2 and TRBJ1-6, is EPEVTQTPSHQVTQMGQEVILRCVPISNHLYFYWYRQILGQKVEFLVSFYNNEISEKSEIFDDQFSVERPDGSNFTLKIRSTKLEDSAMYFCASKKGDSSYNSPLHFGNGTRLTVT.

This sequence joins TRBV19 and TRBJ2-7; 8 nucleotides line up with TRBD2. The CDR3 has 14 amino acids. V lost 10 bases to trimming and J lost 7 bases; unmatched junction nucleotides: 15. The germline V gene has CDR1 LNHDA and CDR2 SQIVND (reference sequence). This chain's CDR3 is CATMRAGGGGEQYF. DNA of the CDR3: TGTGCCACCATGAGGGCGGGAGGCGGGGGGGAGCAGTACTTC.

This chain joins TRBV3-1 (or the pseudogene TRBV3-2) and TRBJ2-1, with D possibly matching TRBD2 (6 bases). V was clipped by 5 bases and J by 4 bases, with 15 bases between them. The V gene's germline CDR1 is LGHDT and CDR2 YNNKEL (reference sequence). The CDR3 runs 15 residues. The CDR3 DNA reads TGTGCCAGCAGCTCCACCGGGACTTCTTACAATGAGCAGTTCTTC. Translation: CASSSTGTSYNEQFF.

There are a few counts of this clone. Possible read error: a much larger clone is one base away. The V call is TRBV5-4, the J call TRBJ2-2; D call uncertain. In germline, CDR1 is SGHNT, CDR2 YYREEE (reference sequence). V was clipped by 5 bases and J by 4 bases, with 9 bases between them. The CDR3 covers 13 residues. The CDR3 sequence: CASSFSPTGELFF. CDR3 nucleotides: TGTGCCAGCAGTTTTAGCCCCACCGGGGAGCTGTTTTTT.